A single sample is the source of the 10 T cell receptor beta chains below, sequenced in a study of cytomegalovirus exposure and HLA in healthy donors. The PCR made use of 60 Vbeta and 13 Jbeta primers. Produced via immunoSEQ multiplex PCR; TCRdb's table is partial and in-frame only. The sample holds roughly 180,000 clones, about 80% seen once. Sequencing was performed on PBMCs. The receptors stem from a man aged 30-40 years in good health and CMV-seronegative.

The chain combines TRBV19 with TRBJ1-5; D gene uncertain. This CDR3 spans 16 amino acids. Germline V gene sequence: CDR1 LNHDA, CDR2 SQIVND (reference sequence). V was shortened by 1 base and J by 0 bases, with 10 bases between the two germline ends. This CDR3 reads CASSIGAGYSNQPQHF. CDR3 bases: TGTGCCAGTAGTATAGGGGCAGGTTATAGCAATCAGCCCCAGCATTTT.

The V call is TRBV30, the J call TRBJ1-5; TRBD1 agrees at 8 bases. Germline CDR1 GTSNPN, CDR2 SVGIG (reference sequence). Germline trimming cut 3 bases from V and 8 bases from J; bases unmatched to any gene: 12. The CDR3 contains 15 residues. CDR3 loop: CAWSQGAGGLKPQHF. The CDR3 DNA is TGTGCCTGGAGCCAGGGGGCGGGCGGGCTAAAGCCCCAGCATTTT.

The chain joins TRBV15 to TRBJ2-5; 7 bases are a match to TRBD1. CDR3 size: 15 residues. V was clipped by 2 bases and J by 5 bases; unmatched bases: 8. Per germline, CDR1 LNHNV and CDR2 YYDKDF (reference sequence). Here the CDR3 DNA reads TGTGCCACCAGCAGAAATAACAGGGGAGAGGAGACCCAGTACTTC. This sequence encodes CATSRNNRGEETQYF.

V is TRBV30 and J is TRBJ1-5; 7 bases line up with TRBD1. The V gene end was trimmed by 3 bases and the J gene end by 3 bases; junction bases not matched to a gene: 5. Germline V gene sequence: CDR1 GTSNPN, CDR2 SVGIG (reference sequence). This CDR3 comprises 14 residues. CDR3 DNA: TGTGCCTGGAGCTCGGGACAGCCCAATCAGCCCCAGCATTTT. This sequence encodes CAWSSGQPNQPQHF.

The count of this clone is one. The chain employs TRBV10-3 and TRBJ2-7; 11 bases map to TRBD2. This CDR3 spans 13 amino acids. Germline V gene sequence: CDR1 ENHRY, CDR2 SYGVKD. The V and J ends lost 11 bases and 0 bases, in that order; junction bases with no gene match: 3. The CDR3 sequence: CASGLADSYEQYF. The CDR3 region has the DNA TGTGCCTCGGGACTAGCGGACTCCTACGAGCAGTACTTC.

The chain employs TRBV29-1 and TRBJ2-5; D uncertain. V was cut by 6 bases and J by 5 bases, with 10 bases left in between. The CDR3 is made up of 11 amino acids. In germline, CDR1 is SQVTM, CDR2 ANQGSEA. CDR3 in amino acids: CSVLERETQYF. The CDR3 DNA sequence: TGCAGCGTCTTGGAGAGGGAGACCCAGTACTTC.

The V gene is TRBV19, the J gene TRBJ1-5; 7 bases are shared with TRBD1. Trimming took 1 base from V and 4 from J; bases not matched to a gene: 4. CDR3 size: 15 residues. The germline V gene encodes CDR1 LNHDA and CDR2 SQIVND (reference sequence). CDR3 protein: CASSIGDRLNQPQHF. DNA for the CDR3: TGTGCCAGTAGTATAGGGGACAGATTAAATCAGCCCCAGCATTTT.

The chain recombines TRBV28 with TRBJ2-5, with a tentative D call TRBD1 (5 bases). Per the germline V gene, CDR1 is MDHEN and CDR2 is SYDVKM. V was shortened by 9 bases and J by 3 bases, with 14 bases between the two germline ends. The CDR3 totals 13 residues. The CDR3 sequence: CASLLSGKETQYF. CDR3 DNA sequence: TGTGCCAGTCTATTATCAGGGAAAGAGACCCAGTACTTC. Combining the CDR3 with reference TRBV28 and TRBJ2-5 gives the whole variable domain DVKVTQSSRYLVKRTGEKVFLECVQDMDHENMFWYRQDPGLGLRLIYFSYDVKMKEKGDIPEGYSVSREKKERFSLILESASTNQTSMYLCASLLSGKETQYFGPGTRLLVL.

The chain couples TRBV30 to TRBJ2-5; tentatively, D is TRBD1 (6 bases). The J call may be faulty, since TRBJ2-7 better matches the DNA end. CDR1 GTSNPN and CDR2 SVGIG come from the germline V gene (reference sequence). The CDR3 extends over 12 amino acids. The CDR3, as DNA: TGTGCCTGGAGTCCACAGGGCTACGAGCAGTACTTC. Encoded protein: CAWSPQGYEQYF.

This chain joins TRBV5-4 and TRBJ1-5, with TRBD1 identical over 8 bases. CDR3 length: 15 residues. Germline CDR1 SGHNT, CDR2 YYREEE (reference sequence). The V gene end was trimmed by 2 bases and the J gene end by 5 bases; junction bases not matched to a gene: 6. The CDR3 nucleotides read TGTGCCAGCAGCTTAGACAGGGGAGCGGATCAGCCCCAGCATTTT. Amino acids: CASSLDRGADQPQHF.